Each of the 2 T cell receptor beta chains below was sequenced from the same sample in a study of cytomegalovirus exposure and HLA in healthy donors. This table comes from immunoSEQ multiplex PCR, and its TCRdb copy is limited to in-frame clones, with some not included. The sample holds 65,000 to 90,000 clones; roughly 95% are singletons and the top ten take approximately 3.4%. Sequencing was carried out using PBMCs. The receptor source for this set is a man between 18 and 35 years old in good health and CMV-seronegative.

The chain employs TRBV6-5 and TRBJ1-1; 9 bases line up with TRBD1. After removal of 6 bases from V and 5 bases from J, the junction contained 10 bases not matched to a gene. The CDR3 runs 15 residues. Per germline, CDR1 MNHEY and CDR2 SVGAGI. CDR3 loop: CASSRNTGGRTEAFF. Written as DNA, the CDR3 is TGTGCCAGCAGCAGAAACACAGGGGGCAGGACTGAAGCTTTCTTT.

This CDR3 reads CASSFPDLNTEAFF. CDR3 bases: TGCGCCAGCAGCTTTCCAGATCTGAACACTGAAGCTTTCTTT. V is TRBV5-1 and J is TRBJ1-1, with D unclear. The CDR3 length is 14 residues. V lost 2 bases and J 0 bases, leaving 8 bases between the germline ends. The V gene's germline CDR1 is SGHRS and CDR2 YFSETQ. Variable domain in full (rest from reference TRBV5-1 and TRBJ1-1): KAGVTQTPRYLIKTRGQQVTLSCSPISGHRSVSWYQQTPGQGLQFLFEYFSETQRNKGNFPGRFSGRQFSNSRSEMNVSTLELGDSALYLCASSFPDLNTEAFFGQGTRLTVV.